This T cell receptor (beta chain) appears in the sequencing data of a study of blood T cells in healthy people across ages. It was with a sample-barcoded 5' primer and a J-beta primer mix that a second PCR of roughly 6 to 12 cycles was run. TCRdb reprocessed the 5' RACE reads via MiXCR and lists one record per CDR3 protein. The sample lists approximately 580,000 distinct CDR3 sequences; around 24% were seen once. This same sample was also taken into another study, of T cells of mothers and their children.

This TCR was recovered from a boy between 10 and 17 years old in good health. Material for sequencing was blood.

In nucleotides, the CDR3 is TGCGCCAGCAGCCAAGGAAGGAGGCTAGCGGGAGAGACCCAGTACTTC. This encodes CASSQGRRLAGETQYF. The chain has TRBV4-3 and TRBJ2-5; 8 nucleotides match TRBD2. This CDR3 has 16 amino acids. Germline V gene sequence: CDR1 LGHNA, CDR2 YSLEER. Trimming at V came to 1 base and at J to 4 bases, leaving 8 bases not matched to a gene.